This TCR beta chain was identified in a study of cytomegalovirus exposure and HLA in healthy donors. PCR employed 60 Vbeta and 13 Jbeta primers. Sequenced by immunoSEQ multiplex PCR; TCRdb stores in-frame clones only, minus some. Here the sample spans some 120,000 clones, about 79% being singletons. The CDR3 is made up of 14 amino acids. Germline values: CDR1 SEHNR, CDR2 FQNEAQ (reference sequence). V lost 3 bases to trimming and J lost 4 bases, with 12 bases between them. The receptor was derived from a young man in good health and CMV-seropositive. The chain is built from TRBV7-9 and TRBJ1-1; no definite D call. Specimen: PBMCs. DNA of the CDR3: TGTGCCAGCAGCTTGACTGGCGGAATCACTGAAGCTTTCTTT. As protein: CASSLTGGITEAFF.